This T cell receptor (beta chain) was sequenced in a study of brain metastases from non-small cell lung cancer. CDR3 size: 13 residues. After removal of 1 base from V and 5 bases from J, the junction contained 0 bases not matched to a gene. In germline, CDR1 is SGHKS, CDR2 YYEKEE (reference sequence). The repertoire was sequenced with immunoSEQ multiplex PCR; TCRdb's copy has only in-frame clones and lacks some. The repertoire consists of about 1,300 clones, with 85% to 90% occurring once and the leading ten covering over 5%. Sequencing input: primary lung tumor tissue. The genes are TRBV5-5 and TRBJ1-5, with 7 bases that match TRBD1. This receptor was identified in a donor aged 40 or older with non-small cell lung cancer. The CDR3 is CASSLTGDQPQHF. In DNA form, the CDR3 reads TGTGCCAGCAGCTTGACAGGGGATCAGCCCCAGCATTTT.